These 4 T cell receptor beta chains originate from one sample sequenced in a study of PD-1 blockade in mismatch repair-deficient tumors. Generated by immunoSEQ multiplex PCR, the TCRdb table keeps only in-frame clones and is missing some. The sample includes under 50,000 clones, roughly 77% of them seen just once. This specimen consisted of peripheral blood, obtained 4 weeks after starting pembrolizumab. The receptor source for this set is an adult with mismatch repair-deficient cancer.

V is TRBV2 and J is TRBJ2-1; D is possibly TRBD1 (5 bases). Germline V gene sequence: CDR1 SNHLY, CDR2 FYNNEI. The CDR3 has 15 residues. The ends were cut back, 7 bases at V and 2 bases at J, with 15 bases in the middle. The CDR3 bases are TGTGCCAGCAACCGAAGGGGTTCCCCCTACAATGAGCAGTTCTTC. As protein: CASNRRGSPYNEQFF.

As for this clone: This may be a read error, as it is one base from a much larger clone. The rearrangement uses TRBV9 and TRBJ2-2; unclear D gene. The V gene's germline CDR1 is SGDLS and CDR2 YYNGEE. CDR3 length: 12 residues. With 0 bases removed from V and 4 bases from J, the gap between germline ends came to 1 base. CDR3 protein: CASSVVTGELFF. The CDR3 bases are TGTGCCAGCAGCGTAGTCACCGGGGAGCTGTTTTTT.

This clone was observed a few times. This chain connects TRBV4-1 to TRBJ2-7; D unclear. Germline CDR1 and CDR2: MGHRA and YSYEKL. V lost 1 base and J lost 2, with 12 bases in between. This CDR3 has 15 amino acids. The CDR3 nucleotides are TGCGCCAGCAGCCAAGTATCCGGCGAAGCCTACGAGCAGTACTTC. As protein: CASSQVSGEAYEQYF.

The CDR3 region has the DNA TGTGCCAGCAGTGAAGGGGGGAATGGCGAGACCCAGTACTTC. This translates into CASSEGGNGETQYF. This chain joins TRBV2 and TRBJ2-5, with D perhaps assigned TRBD1 or TRBD2 (5 bases each). The CDR3 runs 14 residues. The V end lost 1 base, the J end lost 5 bases, and 11 bases lay between the germline ends. Germline values: CDR1 SNHLY, CDR2 FYNNEI. Supplemented by reference TRBV2 and TRBJ2-5, the full variable domain reads EPEVTQTPSHQVTQMGQEVILRCVPISNHLYFYWYRQILGQKVEFLVSFYNNEISEKSEIFDDQFSVERPDGSNFTLKIRSTKLEDSAMYFCASSEGGNGETQYFGPGTRLLVL.